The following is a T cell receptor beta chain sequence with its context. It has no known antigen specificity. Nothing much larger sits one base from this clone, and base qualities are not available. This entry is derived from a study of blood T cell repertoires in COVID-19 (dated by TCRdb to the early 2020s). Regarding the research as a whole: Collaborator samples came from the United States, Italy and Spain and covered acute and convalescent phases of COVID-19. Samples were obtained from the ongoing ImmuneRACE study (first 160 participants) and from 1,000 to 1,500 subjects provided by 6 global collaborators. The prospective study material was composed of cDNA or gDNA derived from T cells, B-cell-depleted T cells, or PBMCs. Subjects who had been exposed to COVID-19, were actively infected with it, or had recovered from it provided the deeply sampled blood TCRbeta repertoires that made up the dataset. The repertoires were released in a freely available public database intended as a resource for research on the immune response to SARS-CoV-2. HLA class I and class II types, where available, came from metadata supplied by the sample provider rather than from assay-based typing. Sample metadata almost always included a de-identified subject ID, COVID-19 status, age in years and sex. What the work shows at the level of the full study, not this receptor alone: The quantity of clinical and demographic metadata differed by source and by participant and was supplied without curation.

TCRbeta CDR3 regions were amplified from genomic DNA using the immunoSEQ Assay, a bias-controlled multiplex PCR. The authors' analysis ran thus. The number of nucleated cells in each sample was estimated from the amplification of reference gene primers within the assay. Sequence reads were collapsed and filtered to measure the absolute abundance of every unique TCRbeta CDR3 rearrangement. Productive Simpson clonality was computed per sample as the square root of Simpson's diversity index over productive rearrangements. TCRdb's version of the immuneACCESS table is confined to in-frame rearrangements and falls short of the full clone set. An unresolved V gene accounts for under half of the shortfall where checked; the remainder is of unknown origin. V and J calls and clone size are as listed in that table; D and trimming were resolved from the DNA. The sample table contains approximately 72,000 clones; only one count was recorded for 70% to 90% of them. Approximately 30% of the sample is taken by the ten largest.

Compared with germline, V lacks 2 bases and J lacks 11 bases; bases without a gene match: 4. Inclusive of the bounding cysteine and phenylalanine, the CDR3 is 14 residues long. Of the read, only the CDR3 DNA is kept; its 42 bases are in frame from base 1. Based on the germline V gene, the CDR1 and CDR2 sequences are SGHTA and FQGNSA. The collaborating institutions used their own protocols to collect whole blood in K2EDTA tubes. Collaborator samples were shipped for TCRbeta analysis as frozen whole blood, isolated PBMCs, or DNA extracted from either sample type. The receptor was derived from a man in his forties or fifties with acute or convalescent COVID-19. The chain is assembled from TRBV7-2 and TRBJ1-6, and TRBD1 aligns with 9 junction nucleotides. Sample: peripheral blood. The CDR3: CASSLYRGPTPLHF. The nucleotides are TGTGCCAGCAGCTTATACAGGGGGCCGACACCCCTCCACTTT.